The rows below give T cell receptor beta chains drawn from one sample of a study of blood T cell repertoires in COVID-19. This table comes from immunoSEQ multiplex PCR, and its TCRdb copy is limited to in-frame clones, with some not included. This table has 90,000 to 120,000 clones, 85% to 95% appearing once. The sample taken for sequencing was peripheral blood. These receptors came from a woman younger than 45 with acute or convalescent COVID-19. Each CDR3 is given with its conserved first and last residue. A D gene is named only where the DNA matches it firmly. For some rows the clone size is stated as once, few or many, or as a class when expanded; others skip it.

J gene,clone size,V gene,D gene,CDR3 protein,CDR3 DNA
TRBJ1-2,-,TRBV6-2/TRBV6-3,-,CASSPPRRVPSF,TGTGCCAGCAGCCCGCCCCGGCGGGTGCCGTCCTTC
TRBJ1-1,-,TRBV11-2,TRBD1,CASSARQGVNTEAFF,TGTGCCAGCAGCGCCCGACAGGGGGTGAACACTGAAGCTTTCTTT
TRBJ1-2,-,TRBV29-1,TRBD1,CSVLGGQGAHLDGYTF,TGCAGCGTTTTAGGGGGCCAGGGGGCGCATTTGGATGGCTACACCTTC
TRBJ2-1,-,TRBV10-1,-,CASSESGALYNEQFF,TGCGCCAGCAGTGAGTCTGGTGCACTCTACAATGAGCAGTTCTTC
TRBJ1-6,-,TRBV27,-,CASRSRVQNSPLHF,TGTGCCAGCAGGTCCAGGGTTCAAAATTCACCCCTCCACTTT
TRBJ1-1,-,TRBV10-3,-,CAISVAQAPYLNTEAFF,TGTGCCATCAGTGTAGCACAGGCCCCATACTTGAACACTGAAGCTTTCTTT
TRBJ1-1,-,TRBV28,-,CASTRPGVTLLAYTEAFF,TGTGCCAGCACCCGCCCGGGTGTAACTCTGCTCGCGTACACTGAAGCTTTCTTT
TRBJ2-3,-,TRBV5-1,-,CASSLRGFDSDTQYF,TGCGCCAGCAGCCTACGGGGGTTTGACTCCGATACGCAGTATTTT
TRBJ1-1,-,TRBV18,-,CASSVTQGSEAFF,TGTGCCAGCTCGGTTACTCAGGGGTCTGAAGCTTTCTTT
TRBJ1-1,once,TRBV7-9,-,CASSPQGLVSTEAFF,TGTGCCAGCAGCCCGCAGGGTCTGGTTAGCACTGAAGCTTTCTTT
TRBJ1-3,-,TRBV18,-,CASSPLQNQGNTIYF,TGTGCCAGCTCACCATTACAGAACCAAGGAAACACCATATATTTT
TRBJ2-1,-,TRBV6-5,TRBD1,CASSYAGTGADEQFF,TGTGCCAGCAGTTACGCCGGGACAGGGGCGGATGAGCAGTTCTTC
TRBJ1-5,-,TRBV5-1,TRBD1,CASSPGQGGSQPQHF,TGCGCCAGCAGCCCTGGACAGGGGGGAAGTCAGCCCCAGCATTTT
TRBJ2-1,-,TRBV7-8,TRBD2,CASSRRDYQNNEQFF,TGTGCCAGCAGCCGCCGGGACTACCAAAACAATGAGCAGTTCTTC
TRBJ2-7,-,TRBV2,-,CASSLGTYEQYF,TGTGCCAGCAGCCTCGGTACCTACGAGCAGTACTTC
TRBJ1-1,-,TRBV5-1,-,CASSLESPVNTEAFF,TGCGCCAGCAGCTTGGAGTCGCCGGTAAACACTGAAGCTTTCTTT
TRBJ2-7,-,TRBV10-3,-,CAISGTVPSYEQYF,TGTGCCATCAGTGGGACAGTGCCTTCCTACGAGCAGTACTTC
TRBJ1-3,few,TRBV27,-,CASSLSRGNTIYF,TGTGCCAGCAGTTTATCGCGGGGAAACACCATATATTTT
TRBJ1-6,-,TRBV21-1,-,CASRQGTGEINNSPLHF,TGTGCCAGCAGGCAGGGGACAGGGGAGATTAATAATTCACCCCTCCACTTT
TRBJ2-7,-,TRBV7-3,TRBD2,CASSPSGGGSYEQYF,TGTGCCAGCAGCCCTAGCGGAGGCGGCTCCTACGAGCAGTACTTC
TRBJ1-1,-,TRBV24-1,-,CATSQGTEAFF,TGTGCCACCAGTCAGGGCACTGAAGCTTTCTTT
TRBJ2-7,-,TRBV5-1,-,CASSLGSGPSYEQYF,TGCGCCAGCAGCTTGGGGTCAGGGCCGTCCTACGAGCAGTACTTC
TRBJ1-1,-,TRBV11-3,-,CASSGGQISFYNTEAFF,TGTGCCAGCTCAGGAGGACAGATTAGTTTTTATAACACTGAAGCTTTCTTT